What follows are 30 T cell receptor beta chains derived from one specimen sequenced in a study of CD8 T cells in ankylosing spondylitis. TCRdb independently ran MiXCR on the 5' RACE reads; one entry per CDR3 protein. The data hold around 330,000 distinct CDR3 sequences, with around a tenth observed a single time. Sequences were obtained from blood, either unsorted or a sorted T cell fraction (not recorded which). The source is a female donor with ankylosing spondylitis or in good health (not recorded which).

The sample holds a few counts of this clonotype. The V and J genes are TRBV20-1 and TRBJ2-1; maybe TRBD1 (6 bases). This CDR3 spans 13 amino acids. The V gene lost 5 bases and the J gene lost 7 bases, with 15 bases spanning the gap. Looked up from germline, CDR1 is DFQATT and CDR2 is SNEGSKA (reference sequence). The CDR3 DNA follows: TGCAGTGCTGTGGGGGCAAGGGGGAATGAGCAGTTCTTC. It codes for CSAVGARGNEQFF.

This clonotype was found many times. J is TRBJ2-1 and V is TRBV4-2; 9 bases align to TRBD2. V shed 1 base, J shed 6 bases, and the junction held 4 bases outside the gene matches. Germline CDR1 is LGHNA and CDR2 is YNFKEQ. CDR3 length: 15 residues. The CDR3, as DNA: TGTGCCAGCAGCCAAGCTAGCGGGGATGGCAATGAGCAGTTCTTC. It translates to CASSQASGDGNEQFF.

This clonotype showed up many times. The rearrangement links TRBV5-6 to TRBJ2-3, with 15 bases lining up with TRBD2. The CDR3 extends over 16 amino acids. The germline V gene encodes CDR1 SGHDT and CDR2 YYEEEE. The ends lost 5 bases at V and 5 bases at J; junction bases unmatched: 6. The CDR3 region has the DNA TGTGCCAGCAGTTTGCCGGGACTAGCGGGAGGAGATACGCAGTATTTT. Translating it yields CASSLPGLAGGDTQYF. The variable domain in full, with the rest retrieved from reference TRBV5-6 and TRBJ2-3, is DAGVTQSPTHLIKTRGQQVTLRCSPKSGHDTVSWYQQALGQGPQFIFQYYEEEERQRGNFPDRFSGHQFPNYSSELNVNALLLGDSALYLCASSLPGLAGGDTQYFGPGTRLTVL.

This clonotype was counted ten times or more. The junction differs from germline at one of its ends, possibly a read error. This chain links TRBV12-3 or TRBV12-4 with TRBJ2-5; 7 nucleotides line up with TRBD1. This CDR3 has 13 residues. CDR3: CASSRIRDSPLDF. The CDR3 DNA is TGTGCCAGCAGTCGAATCCGGGACAGCCCTTTGGACTTC.

This clonotype was seen a handful of times. The J gene is TRBJ2-2, the V gene TRBV5-1; 7 bases are a match to TRBD1. Trimming at V came to 4 bases and at J to 7 bases, leaving 13 bases not matched to a gene. Per the germline V gene, CDR1 is SGHRS and CDR2 is YFSETQ. The CDR3 has 16 amino acids. The CDR3 is CASSKDRVMEDGELFF. The CDR3 nucleotides are TGCGCCAGCAGCAAAGACAGGGTTATGGAAGACGGGGAGCTGTTTTTT.

In this sample, this clonotype turned up many times. This rearrangement joins TRBV20-1 to TRBJ2-2; D assignment may be TRBD1 or TRBD2 (6 bases each). The CDR3 runs to 15 residues. Germline V gene lookup returns CDR1 DFQATT and CDR2 SNEGSKA (reference sequence). Trimming took off 2 bases at V and 2 bases at J, with 12 bases between the two ends. Here the CDR3 reads CSARPSGANTGELFF. In nucleotides, the CDR3 is TGCAGTGCTAGACCTTCGGGGGCAAACACCGGGGAGCTGTTTTTT.

The rearrangement uses TRBV12-3 or TRBV12-4 and TRBJ2-2; 11 bases are a match to TRBD1. This CDR3 comprises 16 residues. Trimming cost V 1 base and J 5 bases; bases outside gene matches: 3. The DNA of the CDR3 is TGTGCCAGCAGTTTAGGGGGACAGGGGGGGACCGGGGAGCTGTTTTTT. Its translation: CASSLGGQGGTGELFF.

In its sample, this clonotype was seen many times. V and J are TRBV20-1 and TRBJ1-1; TRBD1 matches at 10 bases. Germline V gene lookup returns CDR1 DFQATT and CDR2 SNEGSKA (reference sequence). The CDR3 has 12 residues. Unmatched junction bases numbered 6, after V lost 6 bases and J lost 8 bases. CDR3 in DNA: TGCAGTGCAACCCCGGGACAGGGGGAAGCTTTCTTT. Amino acid sequence: CSATPGQGEAFF.

A few counts support this clonotype. V gene TRBV12-3 or TRBV12-4 combines with J gene TRBJ1-5; tentative D call: TRBD1 (6 bases). V was cut by 5 bases and J by 2 bases, with 10 bases left in between. The CDR3 consists of 14 residues. The CDR3 sequence: CASSPRQGNQPQHF. The DNA for the CDR3 is TGTGCCAGCAGTCCTCGACAGGGCAATCAGCCCCAGCATTTT.

This rearrangement joins TRBV5-1 to TRBJ2-5; D uncertain. With 4 bases removed from V and 5 bases from J, the gap between germline ends came to 15 bases. This CDR3 is built from 14 residues. Germline CDR1 and CDR2: SGHRS and YFSETQ. The CDR3 nucleotides read TGCGCCAGCAGCGAGCAGCGCAGGAAGGAGACCCAGTACTTC. It encodes CASSEQRRKETQYF.

The sample holds many counts of this clonotype. V gene TRBV20-1 combines with J gene TRBJ1-5; no firm D call. The germline gives CDR1 DFQATT, CDR2 SNEGSKA (reference sequence). The length of the CDR3 is 14 residues. V lost 6 bases and J lost 0, with 12 bases in between. CDR3 protein: CSALVQDSNQPQHF. CDR3 in DNA: TGCAGTGCCCTTGTGCAGGATAGCAATCAGCCCCAGCATTTT.

The table lists this clonotype with many counts. V usage is TRBV7-9 and J usage is TRBJ2-1, with unresolved D. The CDR3 consists of 16 residues. V was pared by 2 bases and J by 0 bases, with 11 bases between. Germline loops: CDR1 SEHNR, CDR2 FQNEAQ (reference sequence). The CDR3 is CASSLMSLSSYNEQFF. CDR3 DNA sequence: TGTGCCAGCAGCTTAATGTCTTTAAGCTCCTACAATGAGCAGTTCTTC.

This clonotype was seen at least ten times. The rearrangement uses TRBV7-2 and TRBJ1-1; D is perhaps TRBD1 (6 bases). V lost 1 base to trimming and J lost 6 bases, with 9 bases between them. The CDR3 is 13 residues long. CDR1 SGHTA and CDR2 FQGNSA come from the germline V gene. This CDR3 reads CASSLDRVAEAFF. The CDR3 nucleotides are TGTGCCAGCAGCTTAGACAGGGTCGCTGAAGCTTTCTTT.

Only a few counts were recorded for this clonotype. The chain is built from TRBV27 and TRBJ1-2; D possibly corresponds to TRBD1 (6 bases). With 0 bases removed from V and 2 bases from J, the gap between germline ends came to 22 bases. Per germline, CDR1 MNHEY and CDR2 SMNVEV (reference sequence). This CDR3 has 19 amino acids. The CDR3 loop is CASSLSFGSNLGQNYGYTF. DNA for the CDR3: TGTGCCAGCAGTTTATCTTTTGGATCTAATCTCGGACAGAACTATGGCTACACCTTC.

This sequence joins TRBV4-3 and TRBJ2-2; unclear D gene. Germline V CDR1 and CDR2: LGHNA, YSLEER. The CDR3 has 16 amino acids. The V end lost 0 bases, the J end lost 0 bases, and 8 bases lay between the germline ends. CDR3 DNA: TGCGCCAGCAGCCAAGAGAAGAGCCCGAACACCGGGGAGCTGTTTTTT. It is translated as CASSQEKSPNTGELFF.

This clonotype came up many times. The V gene is TRBV20-1, the J gene TRBJ1-5; tentative D call: TRBD1 (5 bases). The CDR3 loop spans 12 amino acids. V lost 8 bases to trimming and J lost 2 bases, with 10 bases between them. Germline assignment: CDR1 DFQATT and CDR2 SNEGSKA (reference sequence). This CDR3 reads CSLGVGNQPQHF. The CDR3 DNA reads as TGCAGTTTAGGGGTAGGCAATCAGCCCCAGCATTTT.

V gene TRBV3-1 combines with J gene TRBJ2-7; 7 bases are a match to TRBD2. CDR3 length: 15 amino acids. J gave up 1 base and V 0 bases, and 3 bases lay outside the gene matches. CDR1 is LGHDT, CDR2 YNNKEL, per germline (reference sequence). The CDR3 region is CASSQERGGSYEQYF. For the CDR3, the DNA is TGTGCCAGCAGCCAAGAGCGCGGGGGATCCTACGAGCAGTACTTC.

This clonotype was seen ten or more times. This chain uses TRBV20-1 with TRBJ2-1; tentatively, D is TRBD1 (11 bases). The V gene lost 6 bases and the J gene lost 7 bases, with 31 bases spanning the gap. In germline, CDR1 is DFQATT, CDR2 SNEGSKA (reference sequence). The CDR3 runs 18 residues. The chain's CDR3 is CSASGTGGDLAGVNEQFF. The CDR3 DNA sequence: TGCAGTGCGTCCGGGACAGGGGGTGACCTAGCGGGAGTAAATGAGCAGTTCTTC.

This clonotype has a count of ten or more. This chain connects TRBV5-1 to TRBJ2-5; D uncertain. This CDR3 contains 16 residues. Trimming removed 4 bases at V and 2 bases at J, with 18 bases between. Germline V gives CDR1 SGHRS, CDR2 YFSETQ. DNA of the CDR3: TGCGCCAGCAGCCCAGGCGGAGCACCGTTTCAAGAGACCCAGTACTTC. It specifies CASSPGGAPFQETQYF.

This clonotype was recorded at least ten times. The chain carries TRBV5-1 and TRBJ2-3; possibly TRBD2 for D (6 bases). This CDR3 has 14 amino acids. The germline V gene encodes CDR1 SGHRS and CDR2 YFSETQ. V lost 0 bases, J lost 1 base, and 6 bases lay in between. The CDR3 region is CASSLGGGTDTQYF. DNA for the CDR3: TGCGCCAGCAGCTTGGGCGGGGGCACAGATACGCAGTATTTT. The whole variable domain, remainder taken from reference TRBV5-1 and TRBJ2-3, is KAGVTQTPRYLIKTRGQQVTLSCSPISGHRSVSWYQQTPGQGLQFLFEYFSETQRNKGNFPGRFSGRQFSNSRSEMNVSTLELGDSALYLCASSLGGGTDTQYFGPGTRLTVL.

CDR3 residues: CSAAFGTGYQPQHF. CDR3 DNA: TGCAGTGCCGCCTTCGGGACAGGGTATCAGCCCCAGCATTTT. The chain couples TRBV20-1 to TRBJ1-5; TRBD1 agrees at 9 bases. Germline V gene data show CDR1 as DFQATT and CDR2 as SNEGSKA (reference sequence). The V gene end was trimmed by 6 bases and the J gene end by 5 bases; junction bases not matched to a gene: 8. This CDR3 contains 14 residues.

In this sample, this clonotype turned up many times. This chain uses TRBV20-1 with TRBJ2-7, with D possibly being TRBD2 (5 bases). Germline V lookup: CDR1 DFQATT, CDR2 SNEGSKA (reference sequence). This CDR3 is built from 15 residues. Between the trimmed V and J ends, which lost 5 bases and 5 bases, there was a span of 22 bases. This CDR3 reads CSARTEAGWLNEQYF. The DNA of the CDR3 is TGCAGTGCTCGAACGGAGGCAGGCTGGCTCAACGAGCAGTACTTC.

This clonotype was seen only a few times. The CDR3 DNA sequence: TGTGCCAGCAGGGGGACAGGCATGAACACTGAAGCTTTCTTT. This codes for CASRGTGMNTEAFF. The V gene is TRBV3-1, the J gene TRBJ1-1, with 8 positions matching TRBD1. The ends lost 6 bases at V and 0 bases at J; junction bases unmatched: 3. Germline CDR1 is LGHDT and CDR2 is YNNKEL (reference sequence). The CDR3 covers 14 residues.

This clonotype was seen many times. This chain uses TRBV11-1 with TRBJ2-1; D uncertain. The CDR3 runs 13 residues. Germline lookup yields CDR1 SGHAT and CDR2 FQDESV (reference sequence). The V and J ends lost 1 base and 5 bases respectively, with 6 bases between them. This CDR3 reads CASSLGLNNEQFF. In nucleotides, the CDR3 is TGTGCCAGCAGCTTAGGTCTCAACAATGAGCAGTTCTTC.

This clonotype was detected many times. This sequence joins TRBV7-8 and TRBJ2-2, with TRBD1 identical over 9 bases. Losses at the gene ends were 2 bases for V and 4 bases for J; bases not matched to a gene: 11. CDR3 length: 18 residues. Germline V CDR1 and CDR2: SGHVS, FQNEAQ. In DNA, the CDR3 is TGTGCCAGCAGCTTAAGGCGTACAGGGGGCGCTGGCACCGGGGAGCTGTTTTTT. Encoded protein: CASSLRRTGGAGTGELFF.

There are many counts of this clonotype. The rearrangement joins TRBV7-2 to TRBJ2-1, with D tentatively TRBD1 (5 bases). The V end was cut by 2 bases, the J end by 11 bases, with 16 bases between. CDR1 is SGHTA and CDR2 is FQGNSA in the germline V gene. The CDR3 is 14 amino acids. Written as DNA, the CDR3 is TGTGCCAGCAGCTTAAAGAGTGGGGCGACCCAGCAGTTCTTC. Its translation is CASSLKSGATQQFF.

This clonotype was observed a handful of times. The chain links TRBV7-6 to TRBJ2-3, with 13 bases matching TRBD2. This CDR3 has 16 amino acids. Germline V gene data show CDR1 as SGHVS and CDR2 as FNYEAQ. J was trimmed by 4 bases and V by 5 bases; bases with no gene match: 6. For the CDR3, the DNA is TGTGCCAGCAGCACATGGACTAGCGGGAGTCCAGATACGCAGTATTTT. Translating gives CASSTWTSGSPDTQYF.

Ten or more counts support this clonotype. The chain couples TRBV5-1 to TRBJ1-2; 7 nucleotides align to TRBD1. Germline values: CDR1 SGHRS, CDR2 YFSETQ. The CDR3 contains 14 residues. V was pared by 3 bases and J by 8 bases, with 10 bases of the junction left unmatched. DNA of the CDR3: TGCGCCAGCAGCTATGACGACAGGGCGACGGGCTACACCTTC. It translates to CASSYDDRATGYTF.

The rearrangement uses TRBV7-2 and TRBJ1-5; D not certain. The CDR3 has 13 residues. CDR1 and CDR2 (germline): SGHTA, FQGNSA. The V end lost 5 bases, the J end lost 7 bases, and 12 bases lay between the germline ends. The CDR3 reads CASSPLAFQPQHF. The CDR3 region has the DNA TGTGCCAGCAGCCCCCTAGCGTTCCAGCCCCAGCATTTT.

This clonotype was seen a few times. This chain joins TRBV19 and TRBJ2-1, with TRBD2 as a possible D gene (7 bases). This CDR3 is 16 amino acids long. In germline, CDR1 is LNHDA, CDR2 SQIVND (reference sequence). The V gene lost 1 base and the J gene lost 2 bases, with 12 bases spanning the gap. The CDR3 here is CASSIVEGGTYNEQFF. DNA of the CDR3: TGTGCCAGTAGTATAGTTGAGGGGGGGACCTACAATGAGCAGTTCTTC.